The entry below describes one T cell receptor beta chain. This sample was included in a study of blood T cell repertoires in COVID-19. About the research overall: PBMCs, B-cell-depleted T cells, or T cells were the source of the cDNA or gDNA that made up the material.

Under the authors' procedure: Estimation of nucleated cell counts relied on the amplification of reference gene primers. Assay: immunoSEQ multiplex PCR; the TCRdb copy retains only in-frame clones and omits some. V and J calls and clone size come straight from that table; D and trimming were deduced from the DNA. The repertoire has about 240,000 clones, approximately 80% of them found once; the top ten carry 5% to 7%. Germline CDR1 LGHDT, CDR2 YNNKEL (reference sequence). CDR3 size: 15 residues. The V end lost 1 base, the J end lost 3 bases, and 9 bases lay between the germline ends. The sample was peripheral blood. The receptor was derived from a woman aged 55 to 70 with active or convalescent COVID-19. J is TRBJ1-4 and V is TRBV3-1 (or the pseudogene TRBV3-2); no definite D call. The DNA of the CDR3 is TGTGCCAGCAGCCAAGCGCGGCACCCTAATGAAAAACTGTTTTTT. This sequence encodes CASSQARHPNEKLFF.